This T cell receptor (beta chain) is drawn from a study of siplizumab effects on memory and regulatory T cells. The study took a few donor pairs, and their unstimulated naive, memory, effector memory and TEMRA subsets were sequenced. TCRdb keeps only in-frame clones here, not all; method: immunoSEQ multiplex PCR. The sample gives roughly 62,000 clones, approximately 79% of which show up once; roughly 0.4% is in the top ten. This TCR came from a human donor in good health. Source material: memory CD4+ T cells sorted from blood.

For the CDR3, the DNA is TGTGCCAGCAGCCCCCTCGGGGGCGGGTCCTACAATGAGCAGTTCTTC. It yields the protein CASSPLGGGSYNEQFF. The chain is built from TRBV11-2 and TRBJ2-1; the D call may be TRBD1 or TRBD2 (6 bases each). Germline assignment: CDR1 SGHAT and CDR2 FQNNGV. CDR3 length: 16 amino acids. The V and J ends lost 5 bases and 1 base respectively, with 15 bases between them. Looking up the rest from reference TRBV11-2 and TRBJ2-1 gives the full variable domain: EAGVAQSPRYKIIEKRQSVAFWCNPISGHATLYWYQQILGQGPKLLIQFQNNGVVDDSQLPKDRFSAERLKGVDSTLKIQPAKLEDSAVYLCASSPLGGGSYNEQFFGPGTRLTVL.